Presented here are 11 T cell receptor beta chains from one specimen sequenced in a study of cytomegalovirus exposure and HLA in healthy donors. Primers: 60 Vbeta forward and 13 Jbeta reverse. Produced via immunoSEQ multiplex PCR; TCRdb's table is partial and in-frame only. In the table there are 170,000 or so clones, just over 75% of which are singletons. Sequencing input: PBMCs. These receptors came from a woman younger than 45 in good health and CMV-seropositive.

This clone has a handful of counts. The gene calls are TRBV5-5 and TRBJ2-7, with a tentative D call TRBD1 (7 bases). This CDR3 is 18 amino acids long. V dropped 4 bases and J dropped 5 bases, with 28 bases sitting between them. Germline values: CDR1 SGHKS, CDR2 YYEKEE (reference sequence). Here the CDR3 reads CASSPSFTAGGFFDEQYF. CDR3 bases: TGTGCCAGCAGCCCCTCATTTACGGCAGGGGGGTTCTTTGACGAGCAGTACTTC.

This clone was seen just once. J is TRBJ2-1 and V is TRBV18; D call uncertain. The germline CDR1 and CDR2 sequences are KGHSH and LQKENI. The CDR3 loop spans 12 amino acids. Trimming removed 3 bases at V and 7 bases at J, with 7 bases between. The chain's CDR3 is CASSPLRNEQFF. CDR3 DNA sequence: TGTGCCAGCTCACCTCTCAGGAATGAGCAGTTCTTC.

J is TRBJ1-4 and V is TRBV30; D uncertain. The V gene's germline CDR1 is GTSNPN and CDR2 SVGIG (reference sequence). Trimming pared 4 bases from V and 8 bases from J, leaving 14 bases between. This CDR3 is built from 13 residues. The CDR3 coding sequence is TGTGCCTGGACCGGAGGTAGTCGGGAAAAACTGTTTTTT. Its translation: CAWTGGSREKLFF.

The V call is TRBV19, the J call TRBJ2-2; 12 bases fit TRBD2. CDR1 LNHDA and CDR2 SQIVND come from the germline V gene (reference sequence). V shed 5 bases, J shed 0 bases, and the junction held 7 bases outside the gene matches. CDR3 size: 18 residues. CDR3: CASSPRLAGVTNTGELFF. The CDR3 bases are TGTGCCAGTAGTCCGCGACTAGCGGGAGTGACGAACACCGGGGAGCTGTTTTTT.

This sequence joins TRBV10-3 and TRBJ2-1; 7 nucleotides match TRBD2. Germline-derived CDR1 and CDR2 are ENHRY and SYGVKD. This CDR3 has 13 residues. V lost 3 bases to trimming and J lost 12 bases; unmatched junction nucleotides: 8. In DNA form, the CDR3 reads TGTGCCATCAGTGATTCGGAGACGGGGGGGCAGTTCTTC. Translating it yields CAISDSETGGQFF.

The V gene is TRBV7-2, the J gene TRBJ1-2, with D unresolved. Germline assignment: CDR1 SGHTA and CDR2 FQGNSA. This CDR3 comprises 13 residues. The V end was cut by 5 bases, the J end by 8 bases, with 15 bases between. CDR3 nucleotides: TGTGCCAGCAGCCCCCGAGGGAAAAACGGCTACACCTTC. As protein: CASSPRGKNGYTF.

This chain joins TRBV19 and TRBJ1-5; 9 bases line up with TRBD1. The V segment lost 6 bases and the J segment 1 base; nucleotides outside the gene matches: 7. Germline V gene lookup returns CDR1 LNHDA and CDR2 SQIVND (reference sequence). This CDR3 spans 16 amino acids. The chain's CDR3 is CASREGQGLSNQPQHF. Here the CDR3 DNA reads TGTGCCAGTAGGGAGGGACAGGGACTAAGCAATCAGCCCCAGCATTTT.

V usage is TRBV5-1 and J usage is TRBJ1-2, with 7 bases matching TRBD1. Germline-derived CDR1 and CDR2 are SGHRS and YFSETQ. J lost 4 bases, V lost 4 bases, and 10 bases had no gene match. The CDR3 has 15 amino acids. CDR3 nucleotides: TGCGCCAGCAGCCCCCGGGACAGCAATCGCTATGGCTACACCTTC. It codes for CASSPRDSNRYGYTF.

The rearrangement joins TRBV27 to TRBJ2-1; 10 bases match TRBD2. The CDR3 runs to 15 residues. CDR1 MNHEY and CDR2 SMNVEV come from the germline V gene (reference sequence). The trim removed 7 bases at V and 5 bases at J, leaving 8 bases unmatched. The CDR3 DNA reads TGTGCCAGCACCGGCCAACTAGCGGGAAACAATGAGCAGTTCTTC. Protein sequence: CASTGQLAGNNEQFF.

The V and J genes are TRBV11-2 and TRBJ2-1; D call uncertain. Germline assignment: CDR1 SGHAT and CDR2 FQNNGV. This CDR3 has 14 amino acids. V lost 7 bases and J lost 4, with 14 bases in between. CDR3 DNA sequence: TGTGCCAGCACGCCCTCTATGAGTTACAATGAGCAGTTCTTC. Protein product: CASTPSMSYNEQFF.

This chain uses TRBV9 with TRBJ2-4; 7 bases line up with TRBD1. V trimming: 0 bases; J trimming: 8 bases; junction bases outside the gene matches: 5. CDR1 SGDLS and CDR2 YYNGEE come from the germline V gene. This CDR3 is 14 amino acids long. The DNA for the CDR3 is TGTGCCAGCAGCGTAGGACAGGGTTGGGACATTCAGTACTTC. Amino acids: CASSVGQGWDIQYF.